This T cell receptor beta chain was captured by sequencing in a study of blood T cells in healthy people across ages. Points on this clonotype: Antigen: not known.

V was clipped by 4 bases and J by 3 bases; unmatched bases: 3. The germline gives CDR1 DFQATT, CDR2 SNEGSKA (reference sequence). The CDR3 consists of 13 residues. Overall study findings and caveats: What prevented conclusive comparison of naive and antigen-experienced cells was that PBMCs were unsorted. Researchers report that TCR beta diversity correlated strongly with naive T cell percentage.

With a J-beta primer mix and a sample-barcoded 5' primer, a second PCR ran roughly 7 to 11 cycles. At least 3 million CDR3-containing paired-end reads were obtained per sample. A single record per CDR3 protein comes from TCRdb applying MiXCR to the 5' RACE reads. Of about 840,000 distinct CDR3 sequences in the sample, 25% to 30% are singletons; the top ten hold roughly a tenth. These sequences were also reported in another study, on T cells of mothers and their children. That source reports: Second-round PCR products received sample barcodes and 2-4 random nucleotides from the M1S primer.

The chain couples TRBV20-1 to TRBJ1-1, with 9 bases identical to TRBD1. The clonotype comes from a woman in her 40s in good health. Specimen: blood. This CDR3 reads CSATTGGDTEAFF. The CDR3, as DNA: TGCAGTGCTACGACAGGGGGGGACACTGAAGCTTTCTTT.